This TCR beta chain was identified during a study of blood T cells in healthy people across ages. Trimming took 5 bases from V and 0 from J; bases not matched to a gene: 5. The CDR3 loop spans 15 amino acids. Germline-derived CDR1 and CDR2 are SEHNR and FQNEAQ (reference sequence). The second PCR ran about 6 to 11 cycles with a sample-barcoded 5' primer and J-beta primers. TCRdb passed the 5' RACE reads through MiXCR, listing each CDR3 protein once. The sample carries roughly 1.5 million distinct CDR3 sequences, under 55% recorded once. Input material: blood. The chain carries TRBV7-9 and TRBJ2-7; 9 positions match TRBD1. The sequence came from a woman aged 18-29 years in good health. CDR3 DNA sequence: TGTGCCAGCAGCCCACGGGACAGGGACTCCTACGAGCAGTACTTC. This gives the protein CASSPRDRDSYEQYF.